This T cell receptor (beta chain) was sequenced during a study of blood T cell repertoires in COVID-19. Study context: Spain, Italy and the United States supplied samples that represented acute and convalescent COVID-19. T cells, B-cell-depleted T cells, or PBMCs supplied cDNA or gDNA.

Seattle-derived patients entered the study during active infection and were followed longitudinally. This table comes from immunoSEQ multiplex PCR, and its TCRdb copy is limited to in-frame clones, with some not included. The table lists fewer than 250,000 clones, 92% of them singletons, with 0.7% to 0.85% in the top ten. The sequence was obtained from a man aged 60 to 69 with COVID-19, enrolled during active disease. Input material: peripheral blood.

In DNA form, the CDR3 reads TGTGCCAGCTCCTCAGCGCCCCTCTCTGGGGCCAACGTCCTGACTTTC. Translating gives CASSSAPLSGANVLTF. V and J are TRBV7-9 and TRBJ2-6; no clear D gene. CDR1 SEHNR and CDR2 FQNEAQ come from the germline V gene (reference sequence). The CDR3 spans 16 residues. V lost 8 bases to trimming and J lost 0 bases, with 14 bases between them. The complete variable domain, with remaining parts taken from reference TRBV7-9 and TRBJ2-6, reads DTGVSQNPRHKITKRGQNVTFRCDPISEHNRLYWYRQTLGQGPEFLTYFQNEAQLEKSRLLSDRFSAERPKGSFSTLEIQRTEQGDSAMYLCASSSAPLSGANVLTFGAGSRLTVL.